This T cell receptor beta chain was found in a study of control samples from healthy donors and cancer patients. Germline lookup yields CDR1 SGHAT and CDR2 FQNNGV. Trimming removed 5 bases from V and 6 bases from J, with 13 bases in between. The CDR3 length is 13 residues. TCRdb's copy holds only in-frame clones and misses some; the assay was immunoSEQ multiplex PCR. The table lists about 60,000 clones, approximately 85% of them singletons, with approximately 3.8% in the top ten. In this sample, this clone turned up a few times. The sequencing input was blood. The chain recombines TRBV11-2 with TRBJ1-1; tentatively, D is TRBD1 (6 bases). This clonotype originated in a man aged 50 to 59 in good health. The CDR3 nucleotides are TGTGCCAGCAGCCTGGTTGAGGGGGCTGAAGCTTTCTTT. It codes for CASSLVEGAEAFF.